This T cell receptor beta chain originates from a study of yellow fever vaccine responses in identical twins. Whole-study findings and limits: On the reported evidence, twins' vaccine T cell responses seemed partly convergent and partly personalized.

Trimming stripped 6 bases from V and 2 bases from J, with 11 bases between. Germline V gives CDR1 DFQATT, CDR2 SNEGSKA (reference sequence). The length of the CDR3 is 13 residues. As to this clonotype: No antigen is known for it.

TCRdb called the RT-PCR reads again in MiXCR, with one record for every CDR3 protein. The sample yields about 3,100 distinct CDR3 sequences, around four fifths seen once. The sequencing here drew on T cells from blood (PBMCs), unsorted or a sorted subset (not recorded which), taken before or after yellow fever vaccination (not recorded which). The TCR was taken from a woman between 18 and 29 years old who received the yellow fever vaccine. The V and J genes are TRBV20-1 and TRBJ2-1, with D possibly TRBD1 on 5 matching bases. The CDR3 DNA follows: TGCAGTGCCCCCCAACAGGCCTACAATGAGCAGTTCTTC. This translates into CSAPQQAYNEQFF.